This T cell receptor (beta chain) was sequenced in a study of OX40 agonist ivuxolimab in advanced cancers. On the study more broadly: Ivuxolimab is a fully human IgG2 antibody that activates OX40 (CD134). While on treatment, patients had intravenous ivuxolimab at 0.01 to 10 mg/kg every 2 weeks. Study outcomes and limitations: Partial responders dosed at 0.1-3.0 mg/kg displayed clonal expansion ranking among the lowest.

As regards this clone: The target antigen is unknown.

It was autoimmune disease history or systemic immunosuppression that excluded patients. Clones were read by immunoSEQ multiplex PCR, and TCRdb kept only the in-frame ones, dropping some. This sample has around 22,000 clones, with more than 80% found just once. V was clipped by 5 bases and J by 4 bases, with 15 bases between them. This CDR3 is 14 amino acids long. Germline V CDR1 and CDR2: MNHNY, SVGAGI (reference sequence). The receptor was isolated from an adult with an advanced solid tumor such as melanoma, head and neck, liver or kidney cancer. This chain connects TRBV6-6 to TRBJ2-7; D unresolved. Here the sequenced sample was CD4+ or CD8+ T cells sorted from blood, taken in a trial of the OX40 agonist ivuxolimab. The CDR3 DNA follows: TGTGCCAGCAGTAAAGGTACAGTGAGATACGAGCAGTACTTC. Protein sequence: CASSKGTVRYEQYF.